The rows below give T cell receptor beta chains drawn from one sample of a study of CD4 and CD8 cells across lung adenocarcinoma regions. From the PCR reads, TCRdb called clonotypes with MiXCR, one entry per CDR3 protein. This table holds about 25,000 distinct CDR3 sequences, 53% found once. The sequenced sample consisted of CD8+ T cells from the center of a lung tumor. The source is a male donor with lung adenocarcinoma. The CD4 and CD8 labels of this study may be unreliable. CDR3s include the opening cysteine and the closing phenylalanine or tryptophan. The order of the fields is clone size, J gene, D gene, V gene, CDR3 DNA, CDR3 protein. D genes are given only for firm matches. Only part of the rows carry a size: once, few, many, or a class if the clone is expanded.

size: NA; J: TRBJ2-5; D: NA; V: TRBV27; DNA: TGTGCCAGCAGGGGGAGGGGGGGGAGTGCCAAAGAGATTCAGTACTTC; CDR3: CASRGRGGSAKEIQYF
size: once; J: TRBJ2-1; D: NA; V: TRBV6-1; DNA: TGTGCCAGCGGGGTTGTGAGCTCCTACAATGAGCAGTTCTTC; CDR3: CASGVVSSYNEQFF
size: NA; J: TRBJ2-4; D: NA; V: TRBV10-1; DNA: TGCGCCAGCGGGGAGAGGCTGTGGGCCAAAAACATTCAGTACTTC; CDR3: CASGERLWAKNIQYF
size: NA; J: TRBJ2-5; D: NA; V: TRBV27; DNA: TGTGCCAGCTGTCCCCTGGGGGCAGCGGGCCGTGACAAAGAGACCCAGTACTTC; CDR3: CASCPLGAAGRDKETQYF
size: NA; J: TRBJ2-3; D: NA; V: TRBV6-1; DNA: TGTGCCAGCGGGGGAGCCGGGGCAGGGGACCGGGAGACGCAGTATTTT; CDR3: CASGGAGAGDRETQYF
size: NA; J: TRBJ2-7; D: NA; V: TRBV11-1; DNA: TGTGCCAGCAGCTTCGGGTCGACCTACGAGCAGTACTTC; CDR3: CASSFGSTYEQYF
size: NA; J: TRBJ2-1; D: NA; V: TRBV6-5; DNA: TGTGCCAGCAGATTCTCCGGGCCGCACAATGAGCAGTTCTTC; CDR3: CASRFSGPHNEQFF
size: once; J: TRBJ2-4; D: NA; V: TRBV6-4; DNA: TGTGCGAGCAGTGACTCGGGGCTGTGGGCCAATAACACTCAGTACTTC; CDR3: CASSDSGLWANNTQYF
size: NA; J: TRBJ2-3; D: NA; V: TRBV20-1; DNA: TGCAGTGCTAGAGATCAGGGCTTAAGCACAGATACGCAGTATTTT; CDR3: CSARDQGLSTDTQYF
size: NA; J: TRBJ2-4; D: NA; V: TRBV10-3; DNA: TGTGCGGGGCGCGAAGCCGGGGCAAAAGAGACTCAGTACTTC; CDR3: CAGREAGAKETQYF
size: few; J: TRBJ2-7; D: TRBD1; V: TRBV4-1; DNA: TGCGCCAGCAGCCACCTACCGGGACAGGGGGCCTCCTACGAGCAGTACTTC; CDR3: CASSHLPGQGASYEQYF
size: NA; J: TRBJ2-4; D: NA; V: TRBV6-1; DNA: TGTGCCAGCAGCGGCGACCCGGGGGTTTCAGCCAAAAATACGCAGTACTTC; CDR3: CASSGDPGVSAKNTQYF
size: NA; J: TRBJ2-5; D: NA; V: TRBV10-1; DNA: TGCGCCAGCACAACGGACCGCCGAGGCCTTGCCAAAAAGACCCAGTACTTC; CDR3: CASTTDRRGLAKKTQYF
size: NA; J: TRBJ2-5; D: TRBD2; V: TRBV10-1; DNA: TGCGCCAGCAGTTCGACTAGCGGGAGATTAGAGACCCAGTACTTC; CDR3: CASSSTSGRLETQYF
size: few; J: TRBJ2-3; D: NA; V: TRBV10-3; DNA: TGTGCCACCGGGAATCCTCTTGGCGATACGCAGTATTTT; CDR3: CATGNPLGDTQYF
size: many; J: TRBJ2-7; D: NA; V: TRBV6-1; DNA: TGTGCCAGTATCAGGGCGGGGTCCTACGAGCAGTACTTC; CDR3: CASIRAGSYEQYF
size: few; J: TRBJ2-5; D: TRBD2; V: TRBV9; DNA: TGTGCCAGCAGCTTCCGGGGGGTGGAACAAGAGACCCAGTACTTC; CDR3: CASSFRGVEQETQYF
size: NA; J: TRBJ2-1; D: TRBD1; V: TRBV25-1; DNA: TGTGCCAGCAGTGTCCCCGGGACAGGGGGCAATGAGCAGTTCTTC; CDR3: CASSVPGTGGNEQFF
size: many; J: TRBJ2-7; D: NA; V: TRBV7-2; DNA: TGTGCCAGCAGCTTAGCGGAGGGGGCTCCCCCCTACGAGCAGTACTTC; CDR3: CASSLAEGAPPYEQYF
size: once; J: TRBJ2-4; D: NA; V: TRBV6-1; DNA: TGTGCCAGCAGGCAGACGAGGATGTCCCGCAAAGACACGCAGTACTTT; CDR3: CASRQTRMSRKDTQYF
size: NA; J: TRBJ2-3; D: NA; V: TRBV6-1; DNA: TGTGCCAGCGCGGGAGCCGGGGGCGGGGTCCAGGAGACGCAGTATTTC; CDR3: CASAGAGGGVQETQYF
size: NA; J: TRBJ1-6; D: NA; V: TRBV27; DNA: TGTGCCAGCAGTTTAACAGGCGTCGGGTATTCACCCCTCCACTTT; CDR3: CASSLTGVGYSPLHF
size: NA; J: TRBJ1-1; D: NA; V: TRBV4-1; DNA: TGCGCCAGCGGCACGGGCACTGAAGCTTTCTTT; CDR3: CASGTGTEAFF
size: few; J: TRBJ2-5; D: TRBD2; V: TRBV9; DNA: TGTGCCAGCAGCGTAGATTCGAGGGGAGGGCGAGAGACCCAGTACTTC; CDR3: CASSVDSRGGRETQYF
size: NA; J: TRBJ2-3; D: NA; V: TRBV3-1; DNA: TGTGCCAGCAGCCAGAGGATACGAACAACCGGGACAGATACGCAGTATTTT; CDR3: CASSQRIRTTGTDTQYF
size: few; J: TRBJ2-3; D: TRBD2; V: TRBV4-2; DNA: TGTGCCAGCAGCCAATTTGGATCTAGCGGTCTCACAGATACGCAGTATTTT; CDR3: CASSQFGSSGLTDTQYF
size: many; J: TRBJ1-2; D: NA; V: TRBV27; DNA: TGTGCCAGCAGTTCTGGATATGGCTACACCTTC; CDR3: CASSSGYGYTF
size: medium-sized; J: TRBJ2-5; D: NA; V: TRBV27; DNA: TGTGCCAGCAGTTTATCGATTGGTAGCGGAGAGACCCAGTACTTC; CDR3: CASSLSIGSGETQYF
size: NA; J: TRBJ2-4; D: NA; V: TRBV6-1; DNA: TGTGCGGGCCAGGGCGCCAAAGATACGCAGTACTTC; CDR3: CAGQGAKDTQYF
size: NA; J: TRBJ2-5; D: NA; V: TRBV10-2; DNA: TGCGCGGGCCGCAGGGGCCAGGACCAAGACACTCAGTACTTC; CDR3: CAGRRGQDQDTQYF
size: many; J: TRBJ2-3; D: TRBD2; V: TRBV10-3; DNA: TGTGCCATCAGTGATCCCCCCGGGAGGGTTAATGCAGATACGCAGTATTTT; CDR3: CAISDPPGRVNADTQYF
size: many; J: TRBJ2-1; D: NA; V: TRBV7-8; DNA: TGTGCCAGCAGCTTAGAAGGGTACAAAGGGAATGAGCAGTTCTTC; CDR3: CASSLEGYKGNEQFF
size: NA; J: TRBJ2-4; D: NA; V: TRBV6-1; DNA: NA; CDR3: CASSGHWGGGANDTQYF
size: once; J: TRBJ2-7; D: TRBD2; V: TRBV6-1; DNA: TGTGCCAGCAGGGGAGCCGGGGGAGGGGTCGAGGATACGCAGTACTTC; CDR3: CASRGAGGGVEDTQYF
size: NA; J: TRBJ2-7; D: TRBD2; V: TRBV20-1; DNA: TGCAGTGCCTCACGTAGCGGGAGCGACGAGCAGTACTTC; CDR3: CSASRSGSDEQYF
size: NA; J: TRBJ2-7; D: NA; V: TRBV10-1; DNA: TGCGCCAGGGGGGACGGGGGCCGTGACGAAGAGACGCAGTACTTC; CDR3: CARGDGGRDEETQYF
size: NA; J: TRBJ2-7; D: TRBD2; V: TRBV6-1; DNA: TGTGCCAGCGGGGGAGCCGGGGGAGGGGATGAGGAGACGCAGTACTTC; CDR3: CASGGAGGGDEETQYF
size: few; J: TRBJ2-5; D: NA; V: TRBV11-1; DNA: TGTGCCAGCAGCTTTCAGCAAGAGACCCAGTACTTC; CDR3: CASSFQQETQYF
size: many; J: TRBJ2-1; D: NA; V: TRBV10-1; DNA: TGCGCCAGCAGTGAAGAGGGCCCACGAGGGCATGAGCAGTTCTTC; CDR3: CASSEEGPRGHEQFF
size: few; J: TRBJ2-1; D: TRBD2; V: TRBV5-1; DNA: TGCGCCAGCTCCTCACGGCCTAGCGGGAGTACCGCCTACAATGAGCAGTTCTTC; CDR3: CASSSRPSGSTAYNEQFF
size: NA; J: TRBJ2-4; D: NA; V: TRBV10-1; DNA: TGCGCCAGCAGTGAGTCGGTGGGGGGGGGGCTTGACAAAAACACTCAGTACTTC; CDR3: CASSESVGGGLDKNTQYF
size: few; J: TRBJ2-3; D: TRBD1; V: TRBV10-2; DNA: TGCGCCAGATTGCTACAGGGGATCGGCACAGATACGCAGTATTTT; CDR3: CARLLQGIGTDTQYF
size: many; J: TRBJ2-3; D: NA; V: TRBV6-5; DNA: TGTGCCAGCAGTTTACGGGGAGATACGCAGTATTTT; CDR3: CASSLRGDTQYF
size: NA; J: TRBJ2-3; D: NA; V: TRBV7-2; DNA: TGTGCCAGCAGCTCGGGGTCGTGTTACAAAGATACGCAGTACTTT; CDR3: CASSSGSCYKDTQYF
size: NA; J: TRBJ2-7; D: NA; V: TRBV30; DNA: TGTGCCTGGAGTGTTCTTTTTCTGAACGAGCAGTACTTC; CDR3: CAWSVLFLNEQYF
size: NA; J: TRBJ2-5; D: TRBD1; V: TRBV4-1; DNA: TGCGCCGGGGGCCAAGGGGGCCGTGACCCAGATACCCAGTACTTC; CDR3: CAGGQGGRDPDTQYF
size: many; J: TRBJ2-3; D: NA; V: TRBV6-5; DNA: TGTGCCAGCAGTTACGTGGCGAGCACAGATACGCAGTATTTT; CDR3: CASSYVASTDTQYF
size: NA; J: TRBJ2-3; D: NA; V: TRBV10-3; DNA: TGTGCCGGGGGTCACGGGGACCGGGGTGAAGATACGCAGTACTTT; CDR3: CAGGHGDRGEDTQYF
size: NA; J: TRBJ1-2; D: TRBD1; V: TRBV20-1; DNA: TGCAGTGCTAGAGTTACAGGGGGTAACTATGGCTACACCTTC; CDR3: CSARVTGGNYGYTF
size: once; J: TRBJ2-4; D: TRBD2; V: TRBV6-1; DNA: TGTGTCAGCCGCGAAGCGGGGGGGGGAGCCAAAAACACGCAGTACTTC; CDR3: CVSREAGGGAKNTQYF
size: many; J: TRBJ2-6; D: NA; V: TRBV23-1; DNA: TGCGCCAGCACCTCCACTGGGGGCGCCGGGGCCAACGTCCTGACTTTC; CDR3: CASTSTGGAGANVLTF
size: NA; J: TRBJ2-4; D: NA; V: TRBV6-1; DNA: TGTGCCAGCAGCACTACTAGCCGGGACCAAAACATTCAGTACTTC; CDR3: CASSTTSRDQNIQYF
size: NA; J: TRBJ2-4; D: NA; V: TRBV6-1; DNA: TGTGCCAGCAGCACGGGGCTGGGGGCCACAGATACGCAGTACTTC; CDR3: CASSTGLGATDTQYF
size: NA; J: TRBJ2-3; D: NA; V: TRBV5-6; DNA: TGTGCCAGCAGTTTCGACTCCTTGGGGACAGATACGCAGTATTTT; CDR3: CASSFDSLGTDTQYF
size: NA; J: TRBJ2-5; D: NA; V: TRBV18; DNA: TGTGCCAGCTCACCAGGGGCTAGGGAGACCCAGTACTTC; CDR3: CASSPGARETQYF